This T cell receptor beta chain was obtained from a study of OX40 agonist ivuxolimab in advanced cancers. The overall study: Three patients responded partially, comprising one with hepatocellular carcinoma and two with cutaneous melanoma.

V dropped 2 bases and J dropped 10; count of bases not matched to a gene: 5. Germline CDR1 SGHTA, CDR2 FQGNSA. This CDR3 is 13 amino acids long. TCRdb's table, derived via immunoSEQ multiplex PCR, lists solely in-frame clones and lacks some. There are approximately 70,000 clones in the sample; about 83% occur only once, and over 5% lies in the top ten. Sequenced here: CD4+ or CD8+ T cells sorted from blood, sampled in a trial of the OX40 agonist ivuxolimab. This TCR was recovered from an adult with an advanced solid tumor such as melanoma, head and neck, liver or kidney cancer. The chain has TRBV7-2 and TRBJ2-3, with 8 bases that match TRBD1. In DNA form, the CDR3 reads TGTGCCAGCAGCTTAAAGGACAGGGATTCGCAGTATTTT. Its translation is CASSLKDRDSQYF.